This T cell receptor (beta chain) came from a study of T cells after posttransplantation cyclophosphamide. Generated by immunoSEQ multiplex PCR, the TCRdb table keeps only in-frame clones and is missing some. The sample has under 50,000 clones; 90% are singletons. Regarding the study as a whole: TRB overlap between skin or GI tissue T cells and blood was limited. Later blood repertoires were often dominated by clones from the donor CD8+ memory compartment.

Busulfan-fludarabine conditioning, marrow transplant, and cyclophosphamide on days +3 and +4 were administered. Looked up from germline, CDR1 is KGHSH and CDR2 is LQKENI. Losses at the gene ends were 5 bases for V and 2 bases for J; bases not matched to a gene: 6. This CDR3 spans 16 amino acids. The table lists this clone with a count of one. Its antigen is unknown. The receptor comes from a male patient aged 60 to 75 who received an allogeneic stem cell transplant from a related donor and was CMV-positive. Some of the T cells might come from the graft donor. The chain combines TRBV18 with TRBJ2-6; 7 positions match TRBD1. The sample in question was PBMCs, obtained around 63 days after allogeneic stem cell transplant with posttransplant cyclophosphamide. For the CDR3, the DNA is TGTGCCAGCTCAGCCGAGACAGGGACTGGGGCCAACGTCCTGACTTTC. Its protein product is CASSAETGTGANVLTF. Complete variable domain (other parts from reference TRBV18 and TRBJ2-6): NAGVMQNPRHLVRRRGQEARLRCSPMKGHSHVYWYRQLPEEGLKFMVYLQKENIIDESGMPKERFSAEFPKEGPSILRIQQVVRGDSAAYFCASSAETGTGANVLTFGAGSRLTVL.